The present T cell receptor beta chain was sequenced within a study of T cell responses to AZD1222 COVID-19 vaccine. Using immunoSEQ multiplex PCR, the repertoire was profiled, and TCRdb retains in-frame clones only, with some absent. The repertoire consists of 100,000 to 130,000 clones, with approximately 89% occurring once and the leading ten covering approximately 3.1%. This CDR3 spans 13 amino acids. Germline V gene lookup returns CDR1 SGHAT and CDR2 FQNNGV. Trimming took 5 bases from V and 6 from J, leaving 13 bases between them. The receptor's source is an adult in good health. J is TRBJ1-1 and V is TRBV11-2; D is possibly TRBD1 (5 bases). The sequencing here drew on peripheral blood, taken on day 0 of MenACWY control vaccination. The CDR3 DNA is TGTGCCAGCAGCCCCAATGGGGGAGCTGAAGCTTTCTTT. This encodes CASSPNGGAEAFF.